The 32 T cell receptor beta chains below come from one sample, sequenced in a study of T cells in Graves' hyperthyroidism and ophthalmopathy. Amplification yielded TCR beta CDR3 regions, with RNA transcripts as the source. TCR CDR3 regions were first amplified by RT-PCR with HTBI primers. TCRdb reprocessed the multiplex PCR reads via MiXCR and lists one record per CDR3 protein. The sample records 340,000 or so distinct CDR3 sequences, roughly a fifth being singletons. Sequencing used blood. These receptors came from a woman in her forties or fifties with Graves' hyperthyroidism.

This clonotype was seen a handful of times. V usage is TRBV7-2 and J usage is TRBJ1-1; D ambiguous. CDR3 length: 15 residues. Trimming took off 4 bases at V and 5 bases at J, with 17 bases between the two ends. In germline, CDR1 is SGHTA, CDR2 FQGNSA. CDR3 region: CASSSTLGVRTEAFF. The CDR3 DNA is TGTGCCAGCAGCTCCACACTGGGCGTGAGAACTGAAGCTTTCTTT.

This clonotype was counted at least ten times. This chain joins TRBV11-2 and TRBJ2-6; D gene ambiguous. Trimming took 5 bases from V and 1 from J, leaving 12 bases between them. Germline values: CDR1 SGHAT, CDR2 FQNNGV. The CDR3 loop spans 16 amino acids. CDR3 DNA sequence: TGTGCCAGCAGCCAACGAGCCCCTTCTGGGGCCAACGTCCTGACTTTC. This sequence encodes CASSQRAPSGANVLTF.

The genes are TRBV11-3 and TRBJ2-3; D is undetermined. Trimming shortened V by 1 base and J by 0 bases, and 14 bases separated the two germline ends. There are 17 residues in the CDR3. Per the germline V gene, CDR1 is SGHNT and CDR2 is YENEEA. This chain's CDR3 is CASSLGFVASSTDTQYF. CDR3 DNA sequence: TGTGCCAGCAGCTTAGGTTTCGTCGCCTCTAGCACAGATACGCAGTATTTT.

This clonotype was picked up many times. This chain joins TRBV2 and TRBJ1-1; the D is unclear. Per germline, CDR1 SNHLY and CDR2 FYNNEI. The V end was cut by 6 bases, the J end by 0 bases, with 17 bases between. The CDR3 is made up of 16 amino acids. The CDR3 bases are TGTGCCAGCAGAGATTATGGACGGTTCATGAACACTGAAGCTTTCTTT. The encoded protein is CASRDYGRFMNTEAFF.

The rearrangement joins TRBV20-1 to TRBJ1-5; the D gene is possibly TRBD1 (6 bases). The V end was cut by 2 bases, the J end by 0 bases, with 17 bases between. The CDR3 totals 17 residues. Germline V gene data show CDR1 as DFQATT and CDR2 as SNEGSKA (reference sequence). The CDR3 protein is CSARPAGGGNSNQPQHF. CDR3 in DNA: TGCAGTGCTAGACCCGCGGGAGGGGGGAATAGCAATCAGCCCCAGCATTTT.

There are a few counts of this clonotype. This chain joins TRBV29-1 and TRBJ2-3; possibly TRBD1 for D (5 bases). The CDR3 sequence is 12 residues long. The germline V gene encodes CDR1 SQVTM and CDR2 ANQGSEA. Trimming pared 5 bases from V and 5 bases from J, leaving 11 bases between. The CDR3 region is CSVQGRGDTQYF. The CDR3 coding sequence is TGCAGCGTTCAGGGCCGCGGAGATACGCAGTATTTT.

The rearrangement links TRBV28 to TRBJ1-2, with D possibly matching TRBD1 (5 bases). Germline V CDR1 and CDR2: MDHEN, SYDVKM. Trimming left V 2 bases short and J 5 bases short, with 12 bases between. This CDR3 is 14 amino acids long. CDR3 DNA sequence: TGTGCCAGCAGTTTACCCCCCCAGGGATATGGCTACACCTTC. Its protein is CASSLPPQGYGYTF.

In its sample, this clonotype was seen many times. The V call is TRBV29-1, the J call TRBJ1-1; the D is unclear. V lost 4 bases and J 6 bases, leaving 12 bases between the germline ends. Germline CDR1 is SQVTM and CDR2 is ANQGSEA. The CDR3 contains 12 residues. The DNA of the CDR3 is TGCAGCGTTGTTGAGGAGAGCTCTGAAGCTTTCTTT. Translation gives CSVVEESSEAFF.

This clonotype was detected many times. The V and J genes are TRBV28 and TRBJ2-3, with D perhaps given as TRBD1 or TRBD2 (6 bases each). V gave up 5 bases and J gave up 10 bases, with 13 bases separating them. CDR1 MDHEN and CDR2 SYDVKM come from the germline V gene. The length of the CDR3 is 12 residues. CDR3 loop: CASSLSRGAQYF. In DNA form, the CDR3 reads TGTGCCAGCAGTCTCTCGAGGGGGGCGCAGTATTTT.

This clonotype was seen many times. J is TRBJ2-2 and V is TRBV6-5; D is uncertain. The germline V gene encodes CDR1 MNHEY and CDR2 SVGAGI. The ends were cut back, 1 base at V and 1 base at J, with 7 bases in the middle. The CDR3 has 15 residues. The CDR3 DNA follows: TGTGCCAGCAGTTACTTGGAACTGAACACCGGGGAGCTGTTTTTT. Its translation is CASSYLELNTGELFF.

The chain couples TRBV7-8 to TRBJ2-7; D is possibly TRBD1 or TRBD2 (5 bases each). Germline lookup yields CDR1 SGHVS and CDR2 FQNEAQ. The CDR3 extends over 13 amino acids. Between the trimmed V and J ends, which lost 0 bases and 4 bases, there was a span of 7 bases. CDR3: CASSLAEGYEQYF. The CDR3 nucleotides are TGTGCCAGCAGCTTAGCAGAGGGGTACGAGCAGTACTTC.

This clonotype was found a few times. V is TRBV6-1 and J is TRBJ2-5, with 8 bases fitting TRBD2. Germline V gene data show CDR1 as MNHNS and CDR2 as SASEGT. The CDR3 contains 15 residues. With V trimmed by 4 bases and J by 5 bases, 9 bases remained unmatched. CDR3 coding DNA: TGTGCCAGCAGTGCCGGGACTAGACCGGGGGAGACCCAGTACTTC. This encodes CASSAGTRPGETQYF.

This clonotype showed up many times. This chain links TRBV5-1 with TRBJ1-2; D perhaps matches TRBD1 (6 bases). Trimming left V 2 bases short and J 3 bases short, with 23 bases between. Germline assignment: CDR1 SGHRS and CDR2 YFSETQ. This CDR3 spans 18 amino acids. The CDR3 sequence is CASSFKGGGTKKDYGYTF. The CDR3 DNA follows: TGCGCCAGCAGCTTTAAAGGCGGGGGGACAAAAAAGGACTATGGCTACACCTTC.

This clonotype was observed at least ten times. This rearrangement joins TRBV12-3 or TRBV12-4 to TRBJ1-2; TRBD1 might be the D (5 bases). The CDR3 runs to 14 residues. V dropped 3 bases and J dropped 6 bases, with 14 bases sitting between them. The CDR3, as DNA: TGTGCCAGCAGTTTGAATAGGGGTGGAAATGGCTACACCTTC. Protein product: CASSLNRGGNGYTF.

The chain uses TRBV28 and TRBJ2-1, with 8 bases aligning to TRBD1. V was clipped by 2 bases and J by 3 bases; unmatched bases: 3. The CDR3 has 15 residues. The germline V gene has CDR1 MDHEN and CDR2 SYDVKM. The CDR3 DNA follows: TGTGCCAGCAGTTTAGTCAGGGGGCTCTACAATGAGCAGTTCTTC. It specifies CASSLVRGLYNEQFF.

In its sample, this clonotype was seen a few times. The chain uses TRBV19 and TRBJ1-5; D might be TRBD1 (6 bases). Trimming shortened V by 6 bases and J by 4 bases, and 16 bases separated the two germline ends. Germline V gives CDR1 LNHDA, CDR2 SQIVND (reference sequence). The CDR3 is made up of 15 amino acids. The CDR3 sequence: CASSQYREGNQPQHF. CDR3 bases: TGTGCCAGTAGCCAATACAGGGAGGGGAATCAGCCCCAGCATTTT.

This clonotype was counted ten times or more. The CDR3 sequence: CASSSRTGAGRTNTGELFF. CDR3 DNA: TGTGCCAGCAGCTCCAGGACAGGGGCAGGCCGAACGAACACCGGGGAGCTGTTTTTT. The V call is TRBV7-3, the J call TRBJ2-2; 9 nucleotides match TRBD1. Germline V CDR1 and CDR2: SGHTA, FQGTGA. Losses at the gene ends were 4 bases for V and 0 bases for J; bases not matched to a gene: 12. The CDR3 is 19 amino acids.

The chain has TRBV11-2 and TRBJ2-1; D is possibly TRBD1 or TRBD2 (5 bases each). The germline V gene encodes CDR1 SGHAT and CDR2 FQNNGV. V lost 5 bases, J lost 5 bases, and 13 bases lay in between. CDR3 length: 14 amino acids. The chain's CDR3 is CASSPGLGDNEQFF. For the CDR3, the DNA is TGTGCCAGCAGCCCTGGTTTGGGGGACAATGAGCAGTTCTTC.

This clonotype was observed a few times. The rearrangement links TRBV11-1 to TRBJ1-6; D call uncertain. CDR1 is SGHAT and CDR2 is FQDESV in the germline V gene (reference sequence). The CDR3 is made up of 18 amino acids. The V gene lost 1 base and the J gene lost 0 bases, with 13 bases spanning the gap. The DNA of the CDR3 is TGTGCCAGCAGCTTAGTACGTACGGTACGCTCCTATAATTCACCCCTCCACTTT. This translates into CASSLVRTVRSYNSPLHF.

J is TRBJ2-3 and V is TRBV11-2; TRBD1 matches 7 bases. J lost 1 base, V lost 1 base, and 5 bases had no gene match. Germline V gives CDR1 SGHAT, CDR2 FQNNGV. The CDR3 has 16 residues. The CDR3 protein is CASSLGTGFRTDTQYF. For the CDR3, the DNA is TGTGCCAGCAGCTTAGGGACAGGCTTTCGCACAGATACGCAGTATTTT.

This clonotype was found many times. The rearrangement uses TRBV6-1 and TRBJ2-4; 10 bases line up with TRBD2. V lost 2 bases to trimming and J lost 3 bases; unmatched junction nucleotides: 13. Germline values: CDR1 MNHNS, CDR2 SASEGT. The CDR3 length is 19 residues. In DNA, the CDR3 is TGTGCCAGCAGTGAAACCCTAGCGGGGGACCTTTTGGTCAAAAACATTCAGTACTTC. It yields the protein CASSETLAGDLLVKNIQYF.

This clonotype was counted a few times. The CDR3 DNA follows: TGTGCCAGCAGTTCCGGACAGGGGGCGCGTGGCTACACCTTC. This translates into CASSSGQGARGYTF. V and J are TRBV6-1 and TRBJ1-2; 11 nucleotides align to TRBD1. This CDR3 comprises 14 residues. V trimming: 5 bases; J trimming: 7 bases; junction bases outside the gene matches: 6. CDR1 and CDR2 (germline): MNHNS, SASEGT.

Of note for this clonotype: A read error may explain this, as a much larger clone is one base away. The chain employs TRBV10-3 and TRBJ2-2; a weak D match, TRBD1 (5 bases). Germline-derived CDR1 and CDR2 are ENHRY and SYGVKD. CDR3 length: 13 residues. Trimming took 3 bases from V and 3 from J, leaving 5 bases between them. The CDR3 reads CAISDRDTGELFF. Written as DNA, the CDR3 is TGTGCCATCAGTGACAGGGACACCGGGGAGCTGTTTTTT.

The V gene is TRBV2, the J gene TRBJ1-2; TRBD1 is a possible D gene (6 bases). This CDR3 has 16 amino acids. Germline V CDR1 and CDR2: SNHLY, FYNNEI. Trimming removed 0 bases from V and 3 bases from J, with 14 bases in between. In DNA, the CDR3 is TGTGCCAGCAGTGAAGCAGGTCGGGGGGCGTACTATGGCTACACCTTC. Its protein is CASSEAGRGAYYGYTF.

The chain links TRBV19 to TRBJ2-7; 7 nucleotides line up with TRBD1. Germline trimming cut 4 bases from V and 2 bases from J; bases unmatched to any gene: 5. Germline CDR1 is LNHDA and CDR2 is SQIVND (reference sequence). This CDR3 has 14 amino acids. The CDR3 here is CASSTGTDTYEQYF. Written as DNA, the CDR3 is TGTGCCAGTAGTACCGGGACAGACACCTACGAGCAGTACTTC. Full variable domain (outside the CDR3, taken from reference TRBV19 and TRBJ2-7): DGGITQSPKYLFRKEGQNVTLSCEQNLNHDAMYWYRQDPGQGLRLIYYSQIVNDFQKGDIAEGYSVSREKKESFPLTVTSAQKNPTAFYLCASSTGTDTYEQYFGPGTRLTVT.

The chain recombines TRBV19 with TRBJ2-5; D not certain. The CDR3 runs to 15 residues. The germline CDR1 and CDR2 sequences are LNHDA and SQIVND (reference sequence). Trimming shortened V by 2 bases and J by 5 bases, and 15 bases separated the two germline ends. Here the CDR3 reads CASSIMLRMGETQYF. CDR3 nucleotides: TGTGCCAGTAGTATAATGTTGAGGATGGGGGAGACCCAGTACTTC.

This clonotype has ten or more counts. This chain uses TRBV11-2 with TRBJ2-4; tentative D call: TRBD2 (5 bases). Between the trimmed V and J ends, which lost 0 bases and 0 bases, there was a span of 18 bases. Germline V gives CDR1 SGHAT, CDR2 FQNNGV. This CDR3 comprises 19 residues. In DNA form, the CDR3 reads TGTGCCAGCAGCTTAGATTGGAGCGGCCAACCACTAGCCAAAAACATTCAGTACTTC. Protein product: CASSLDWSGQPLAKNIQYF.

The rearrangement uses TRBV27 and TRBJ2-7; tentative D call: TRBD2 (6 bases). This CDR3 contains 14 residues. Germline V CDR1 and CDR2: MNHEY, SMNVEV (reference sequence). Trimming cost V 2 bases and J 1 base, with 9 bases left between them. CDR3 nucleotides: TGTGCCAGCAGTTTAGACGCGGGGTCCTACGAGCAGTACTTC. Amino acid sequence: CASSLDAGSYEQYF.

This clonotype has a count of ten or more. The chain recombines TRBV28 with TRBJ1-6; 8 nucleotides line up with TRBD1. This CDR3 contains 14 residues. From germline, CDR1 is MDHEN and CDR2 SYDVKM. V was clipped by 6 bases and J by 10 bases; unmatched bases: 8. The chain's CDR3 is CASRSTGEGSPLHF. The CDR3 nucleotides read TGTGCCAGCAGGTCGACAGGGGAGGGCTCACCCCTCCACTTT.

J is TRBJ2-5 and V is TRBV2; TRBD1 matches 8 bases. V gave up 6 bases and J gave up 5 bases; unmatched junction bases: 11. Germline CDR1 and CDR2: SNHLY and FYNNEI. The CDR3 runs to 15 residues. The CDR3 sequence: CASSDWTGRDETQYF. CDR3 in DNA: TGTGCCAGCAGCGACTGGACAGGGCGGGATGAGACCCAGTACTTC.

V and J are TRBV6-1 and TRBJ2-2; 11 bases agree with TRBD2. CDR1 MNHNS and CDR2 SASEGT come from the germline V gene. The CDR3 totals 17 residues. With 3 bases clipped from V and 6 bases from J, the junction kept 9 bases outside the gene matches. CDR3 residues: CASSEGGLAVGPGELFF. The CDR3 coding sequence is TGTGCCAGCAGTGAGGGGGGACTAGCGGTAGGGCCCGGGGAGCTGTTTTTT.

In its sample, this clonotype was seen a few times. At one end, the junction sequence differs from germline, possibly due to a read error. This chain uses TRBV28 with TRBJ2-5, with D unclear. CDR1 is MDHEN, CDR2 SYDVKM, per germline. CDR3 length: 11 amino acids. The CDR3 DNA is TGTGCCGGCAGTTTAAAGGAGACCCAGTACTTC. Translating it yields CAGSLKETQYF.